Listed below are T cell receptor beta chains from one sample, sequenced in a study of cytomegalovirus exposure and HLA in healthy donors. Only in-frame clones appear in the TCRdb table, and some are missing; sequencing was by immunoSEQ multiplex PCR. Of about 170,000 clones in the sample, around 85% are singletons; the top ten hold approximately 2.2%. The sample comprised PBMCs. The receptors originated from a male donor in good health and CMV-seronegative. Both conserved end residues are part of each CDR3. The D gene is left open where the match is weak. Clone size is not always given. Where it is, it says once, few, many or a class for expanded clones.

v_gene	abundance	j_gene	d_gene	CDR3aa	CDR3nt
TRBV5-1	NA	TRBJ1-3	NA	CASSYWGHSSGNTIYF	TGCGCCAGCAGCTACTGGGGACACAGCTCTGGAAACACCATATATTTT
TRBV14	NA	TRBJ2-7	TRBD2	CASSPQPGLAGRGREQYF	TGTGCCAGCAGCCCCCAACCGGGACTAGCGGGGCGGGGGAGAGAGCAGTACTTC
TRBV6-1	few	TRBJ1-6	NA	CASSEVIGTIGNSPLHF	TGTGCCAGCAGTGAAGTTATAGGGACAATTGGTAATTCACCCCTCCACTTT
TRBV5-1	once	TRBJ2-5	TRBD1	CASSSNPTGVETQYF	TGCGCCAGCAGCTCTAACCCGACAGGGGTAGAGACCCAGTACTTC
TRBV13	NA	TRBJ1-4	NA	CASSLWGGNEKLFF	TGTGCCAGCAGCTTATGGGGAGGTAATGAAAAACTGTTTTTT
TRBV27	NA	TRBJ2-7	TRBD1	CASSRDRVLREQYF	TGTGCCAGCTCGCGGGACAGGGTCCTTCGCGAGCAGTACTTC
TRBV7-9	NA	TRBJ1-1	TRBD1	CASSLAEGAGTEAFF	TGTGCCAGCAGCTTAGCCGAGGGGGCGGGCACTGAAGCTTTCTTT
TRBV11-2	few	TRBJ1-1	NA	CASSSAGEMNTEAFF	TGTGCCAGCAGCTCGGCAGGGGAGATGAACACTGAAGCTTTCTTT
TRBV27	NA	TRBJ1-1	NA	CASSLRGGNTEAFF	TGTGCCAGCAGTTTGCGAGGGGGGAACACTGAAGCTTTCTTT
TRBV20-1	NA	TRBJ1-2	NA	CSAGGNYGYTF	TGCAGTGCTGGCGGGAACTATGGCTACACCTTC
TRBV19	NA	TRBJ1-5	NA	CASSPYTRARVGNQPQHF	TGTGCCAGTAGTCCCTATACAAGGGCCAGGGTAGGCAATCAGCCCCAGCATTTT
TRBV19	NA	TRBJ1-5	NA	CASNGLYSNQPQHF	TGTGCCAGTAACGGGTTGTATAGCAATCAGCCCCAGCATTTT
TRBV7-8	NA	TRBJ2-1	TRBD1	CASSEYRGRGNRQFF	TGTGCCAGCAGCGAATACAGGGGGCGAGGTAATCGGCAGTTCTTC
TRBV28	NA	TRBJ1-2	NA	CASSWEGSGGYTF	TGTGCCAGCAGTTGGGAAGGAAGCGGTGGCTACACCTTC
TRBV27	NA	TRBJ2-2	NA	CASSYDSSNRYTGELFF	TGTGCCAGCAGCTATGACAGTTCCAACCGGTACACCGGGGAGCTGTTTTTT
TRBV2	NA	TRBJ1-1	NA	CASIVGGVTEAFF	TGTGCCAGCATTGTCGGGGGTGTCACTGAAGCTTTCTTT
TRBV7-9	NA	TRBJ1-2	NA	CASSLVIYGYTF	TGTGCCAGCAGCTTAGTAATCTATGGCTACACCTTC
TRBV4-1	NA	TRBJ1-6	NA	CASSQDSGVGSPLHF	TGCGCCAGCAGCCAAGATTCAGGGGTCGGTTCACCCCTCCACTTT
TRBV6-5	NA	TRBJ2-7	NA	CASSSQGQQYF	TGTGCCAGCAGTTCCCAGGGTCAGCAGTACTTC
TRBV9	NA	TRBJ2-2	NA	CASSVAQASDTGELFF	TGTGCCAGCAGCGTAGCTCAGGCCAGTGACACCGGGGAGCTGTTTTTT
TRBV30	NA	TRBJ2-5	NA	CAWSPRGGQETQYF	TGTGCCTGGAGTCCTAGAGGGGGCCAAGAGACCCAGTACTTC
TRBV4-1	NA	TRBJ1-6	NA	CASSQVGLRVNSPLHF	TGCGCCAGCAGCCAAGTCGGGCTGAGGGTAAATTCACCCCTCCACTTT
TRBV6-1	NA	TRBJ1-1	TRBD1	CASSESFGTGLNTEAFF	TGTGCCAGCAGTGAATCTTTCGGGACAGGGTTGAACACTGAAGCTTTCTTT
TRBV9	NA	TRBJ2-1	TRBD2	CASRRGGDNYNEQFF	TGTGCCAGCCGCCGGGGGGGGGATAACTACAATGAGCAGTTCTTC
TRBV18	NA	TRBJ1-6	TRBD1	CASSPSWDRGNTGSYNSPLHF	TGTGCCAGCTCACCCTCATGGGACAGGGGAAATACGGGGTCATATAATTCACCCCTCCACTTT
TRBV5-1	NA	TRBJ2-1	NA	CASSFLQASSYNEQFF	TGCGCCAGCAGCTTTTTACAGGCCAGCTCCTACAATGAGCAGTTCTTC
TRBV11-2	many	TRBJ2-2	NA	CASSLVSRGNTGELFF	TGTGCCAGCAGCTTAGTTTCCCGGGGGAACACCGGGGAGCTGTTTTTT
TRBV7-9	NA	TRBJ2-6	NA	CASSLAQDSGANVLTF	TGTGCCAGCAGCTTAGCGCAGGACTCTGGGGCCAACGTCCTGACTTTC
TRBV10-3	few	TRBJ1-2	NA	CAIRETGNYGYTF	TGTGCCATCAGAGAGACGGGAAACTATGGCTACACCTTC
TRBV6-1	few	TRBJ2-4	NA	CASRLDYKNIQYF	TGTGCCAGCAGGCTGGACTACAAAAACATTCAGTACTTC
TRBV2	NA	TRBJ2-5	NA	CASSERAIQETQYF	TGTGCCAGCAGTGAGAGGGCAATCCAAGAGACCCAGTACTTC
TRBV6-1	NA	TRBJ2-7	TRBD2	CASRLAGGPTYEQYF	TGTGCCAGCAGACTAGCGGGGGGACCGACCTACGAGCAGTACTTC
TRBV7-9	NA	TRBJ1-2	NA	CASSLGAGSGYTF	TGTGCCAGCAGCTTGGGAGCTGGGAGTGGCTACACCTTC
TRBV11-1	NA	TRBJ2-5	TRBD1	CASSMGQEETQYF	TGTGCCAGCAGTATGGGACAGGAAGAGACCCAGTACTTC
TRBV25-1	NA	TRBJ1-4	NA	CASSALGGGDEKLFF	TGTGCCAGCAGTGCACTAGGTGGGGGGGATGAAAAACTGTTTTTT
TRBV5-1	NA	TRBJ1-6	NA	CASGLGWPQAGSPLHF	TGCGCCAGCGGCTTGGGCTGGCCCCAAGCGGGTTCACCCCTCCACTTT
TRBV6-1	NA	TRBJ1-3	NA	CATLPGGHTIYF	TGTGCCACCCTACCGGGGGGACACACCATATATTTT
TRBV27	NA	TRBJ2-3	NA	CASSQVGADTQYF	TGTGCCAGCAGCCAAGTCGGGGCAGATACGCAGTATTTT
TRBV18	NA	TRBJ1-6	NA	CASSPTRDNNSPLHF	TGTGCCAGCTCACCGACCCGGGACAATAATTCACCCCTCCACTTT
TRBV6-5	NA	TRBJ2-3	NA	CASSYMGSTDTQYF	TGTGCCAGCAGTTATATGGGCAGCACAGATACGCAGTATTTT
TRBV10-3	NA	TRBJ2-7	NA	CASTGSQDEQYF	TGTGCCAGTACAGGGTCCCAGGACGAGCAGTACTTC
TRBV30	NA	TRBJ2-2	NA	CAWKSGTNTGELFF	TGTGCCTGGAAAAGCGGTACGAACACCGGGGAGCTGTTTTTT
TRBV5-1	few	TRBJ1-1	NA	CASSPVSGTPEAFF	TGCGCCAGCAGCCCCGTTTCCGGGACACCCGAAGCTTTCTTT
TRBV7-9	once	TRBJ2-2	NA	CASSLSHTGELFF	TGTGCCAGCAGCTTATCTCACACCGGGGAGCTGTTTTTT
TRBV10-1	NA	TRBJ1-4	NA	CASSAGIRPEKLFF	TGCGCCAGCAGCGCCGGGATACGACCAGAAAAACTGTTTTTT
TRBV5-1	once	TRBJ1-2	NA	CASSSSGSGYGYTF	TGCGCCAGCAGCTCCTCAGGGTCGGGCTATGGCTACACCTTC
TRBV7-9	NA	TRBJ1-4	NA	CASSLTGLGFEKLFF	TGTGCCAGCAGCCTCACAGGGTTAGGGTTTGAAAAACTGTTTTTT
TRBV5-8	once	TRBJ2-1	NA	CASSWGLAKYNEQFF	TGTGCCAGCAGCTGGGGGCTAGCTAAGTACAATGAGCAGTTCTTC
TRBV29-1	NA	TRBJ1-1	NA	CSVEVIMNTEAFF	TGCAGCGTTGAAGTCATCATGAACACTGAAGCTTTCTTT
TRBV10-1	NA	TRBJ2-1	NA	CASSGGGGQMFF	TGCGCCAGCAGTGGAGGTGGGGGACAAATGTTCTTC
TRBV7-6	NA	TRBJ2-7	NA	CASSLATEGVDEQYF	TGTGCCAGCAGCTTAGCGACCGAGGGGGTTGACGAGCAGTACTTC
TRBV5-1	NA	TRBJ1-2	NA	CASSLEGEVYGYTF	TGCGCCAGCAGCTTGGAAGGTGAGGTCTATGGCTACACCTTC
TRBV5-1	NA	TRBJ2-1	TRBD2	CASSLALGGGAYNEQFF	TGCGCCAGCAGCTTGGCCCTCGGGGGAGGGGCCTACAATGAGCAGTTCTTC